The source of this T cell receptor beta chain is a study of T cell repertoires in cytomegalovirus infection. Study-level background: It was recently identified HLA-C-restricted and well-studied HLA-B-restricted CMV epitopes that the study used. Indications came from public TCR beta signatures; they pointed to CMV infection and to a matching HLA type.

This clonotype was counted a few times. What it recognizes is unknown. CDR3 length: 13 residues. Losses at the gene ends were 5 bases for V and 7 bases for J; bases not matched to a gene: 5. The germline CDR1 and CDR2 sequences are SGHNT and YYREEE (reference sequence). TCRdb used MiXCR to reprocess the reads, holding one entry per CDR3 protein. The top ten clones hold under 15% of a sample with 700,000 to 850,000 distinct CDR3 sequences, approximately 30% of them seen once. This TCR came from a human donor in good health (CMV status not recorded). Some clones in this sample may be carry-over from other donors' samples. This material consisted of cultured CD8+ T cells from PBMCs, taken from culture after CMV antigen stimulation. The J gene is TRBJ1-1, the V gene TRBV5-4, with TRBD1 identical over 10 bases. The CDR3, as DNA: TGTGCCAGCAGTCAGGACAGGGGGGTTGAAGCTTTCTTT. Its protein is CASSQDRGVEAFF.